This TCR beta chain was sequenced during a study of cytomegalovirus exposure and HLA in healthy donors. Amplification used 60 Vbeta primers and 13 Jbeta primers. This table comes from immunoSEQ multiplex PCR, and its TCRdb copy is limited to in-frame clones, with some not included. The sample includes some 170,000 clones, around 80% of them seen just once. Specimen: PBMCs. This clonotype originated in a girl aged 5-17 years in good health and CMV-seropositive.

The CDR3 here is CSASLDTQYF. CDR3 coding DNA: TGCAGTGCTAGTCTGGATACGCAGTATTTT. V and J are TRBV20-1 and TRBJ2-3; D uncertain. The CDR3 length is 10 residues. Germline V gene data show CDR1 as DFQATT and CDR2 as SNEGSKA (reference sequence). The ends were cut back, 3 bases at V and 6 bases at J, with 4 bases in the middle.